A selection of T cell receptor beta chains follows, all from one sample in a study of blood T cell repertoires in COVID-19. Here immunoSEQ multiplex PCR was the method, and the copy in TCRdb shows in-frame clones only, minus some. The sample has hundreds of thousands of clones, around 84% seen once. The sequenced sample was PBMCs or T cells enriched from blood (not recorded which). The receptors here all came from a woman in her forties or fifties who had recovered from COVID-19. CDR3s include the opening cysteine and the closing phenylalanine or tryptophan. A D gene is named only where the DNA matches it firmly. Only part of the rows carry a size: once, few, many, or a class if the clone is expanded.

j_call,d_call,v_call,clone_size,cdr3_aa,cdr3_nt
TRBJ1-4,TRBD1,TRBV5-4,-,CASSLGSGGKEKLFF,TGTGCCAGCAGCTTGGGGTCAGGGGGCAAAGAAAAACTGTTTTTT
TRBJ1-1,-,TRBV7-2,-,CASSLNAGVTEAFF,TGTGCCAGCAGCTTAAACGCAGGGGTAACTGAAGCTTTCTTT
TRBJ1-2,TRBD1,TRBV29-1,once,CSVELGQGNGYTF,TGCAGCGTTGAATTAGGACAGGGGAATGGCTACACCTTC
TRBJ2-6,-,TRBV5-1,-,CASSRTITSGANVLTF,TGCGCCAGCAGCCGGACAATTACCTCTGGGGCCAACGTCCTGACTTTC
TRBJ2-7,-,TRBV4-3,-,CASSQDSGGGSSYEQYF,TGCGCCAGCAGCCAAGATTCAGGTGGGGGGAGCTCCTACGAGCAGTACTTC
TRBJ1-1,-,TRBV6-5,-,CASRVFRENTEAFF,TGTGCCAGCAGGGTTTTCAGGGAGAACACTGAAGCTTTCTTT
TRBJ1-3,-,TRBV5-1,-,CASSLGHTGSGNTIYF,TGCGCCAGCAGCTTGGGGCATACAGGCTCTGGAAACACCATATATTTT
TRBJ2-7,-,TRBV7-3,-,CASSPLGRAYEQYF,TGTGCCAGCAGCCCACTCGGCAGGGCCTACGAGCAGTACTTC
TRBJ1-6,TRBD1,TRBV19,-,CASRLQGSHNSPLHF,TGTGCCAGTAGGCTACAGGGGTCCCATAATTCACCCCTCCACTTT
TRBJ2-1,-,TRBV5-1,-,CASSLTDEQFF,TGCGCCAGCAGCTTGACGGATGAGCAGTTCTTC
TRBJ2-5,-,TRBV5-6,-,CASSLVEGGRETQYF,TGTGCCAGCAGCCTAGTGGAGGGTGGACGAGAGACCCAGTACTTC
TRBJ1-4,TRBD1,TRBV2,-,CASSVWTGGGKLFF,TGTGCCAGCAGTGTCTGGACAGGGGGAGGAAAACTGTTTTTT
TRBJ2-1,TRBD2,TRBV28,-,CASNYLAGGGEQFF,TGTGCCAGCAATTACCTAGCGGGAGGTGGCGAGCAGTTCTTC
TRBJ1-2,-,TRBV2,-,CASSTTLYGYTF,TGTGCCAGCAGTACGACTCTCTACGGCTACACCTTC
TRBJ2-3,-,TRBV6-5,-,CASMPLRRTDTQYF,TGTGCCAGCATGCCCTTACGGAGGACAGATACGCAGTATTTT
TRBJ1-1,-,TRBV9,-,CASSVGRRTNTEAFF,TGTGCCAGCAGCGTAGGGAGACGGACTAACACTGAAGCTTTCTTT
TRBJ1-1,-,TRBV27,-,CASSLGGSGTEAFF,TGTGCCAGCAGTTTGGGGGGATCGGGCACTGAAGCTTTCTTT
TRBJ1-3,-,TRBV5-1,-,CASSLRQLEDSSGNTIYF,TGCGCCAGCAGCTTGCGGCAGCTTGAGGACAGCTCTGGAAACACCATATATTTT
TRBJ2-3,-,TRBV7-9,-,CASSLGQVMGTQYF,TGTGCCAGCAGCTTGGGTCAGGTGATGGGTACGCAGTATTTT
TRBJ2-1,-,TRBV28,-,CASSFTNNEQFF,TGTGCCAGCAGTTTCACAAACAATGAGCAGTTCTTC